These 25 T cell receptor beta chains were all obtained from the same sample, sequenced in a study of blood T cell repertoires in COVID-19. This table comes from immunoSEQ multiplex PCR, and its TCRdb copy is limited to in-frame clones, with some not included. The sample carries about 330,000 clones, 88% recorded once. The sequenced material came from peripheral blood. The origin of the receptors is a woman in her 50s with active or convalescent COVID-19.

V gene TRBV28 combines with J gene TRBJ1-5; D remains ambiguous. This CDR3 is built from 13 residues. Per germline, CDR1 MDHEN and CDR2 SYDVKM. V lost 8 bases and J lost 2, with 10 bases in between. For the CDR3, the DNA is TGTGCCAGCCTTTTTAGTGGCAATCAGCCCCAGCATTTT. Residues: CASLFSGNQPQHF. Using reference TRBV28 and TRBJ1-5 for the parts outside the CDR3, the full variable domain is DVKVTQSSRYLVKRTGEKVFLECVQDMDHENMFWYRQDPGLGLRLIYFSYDVKMKEKGDIPEGYSVSREKKERFSLILESASTNQTSMYLCASLFSGNQPQHFGDGTRLSIL.

The J gene is TRBJ1-2, the V gene TRBV11-1; 8 nucleotides line up with TRBD1. The trim removed 5 bases at V and 6 bases at J, leaving 8 bases unmatched. This CDR3 has 14 residues. Germline assignment: CDR1 SGHAT and CDR2 FQDESV (reference sequence). The CDR3 DNA reads as TGTGCCAGCAGCCTATATGGGACAGGCCATGGCTACACCTTC. This translates into CASSLYGTGHGYTF.

This sequence joins TRBV24-1 and TRBJ1-1; D might be TRBD1 (6 bases). The ends were cut back, 6 bases at V and 7 bases at J, with 14 bases in the middle. CDR1 KGHDR and CDR2 SFDVKD come from the germline V gene. The CDR3 contains 13 residues. The CDR3 nucleotides are TGTGCCACCAGTCCAAGGGGGAGAGATGAAGCTTTCTTT. The encoded protein is CATSPRGRDEAFF.

The chain recombines TRBV24-1 with TRBJ2-1; 7 bases match TRBD2. The germline V gene encodes CDR1 KGHDR and CDR2 SFDVKD. V lost 5 bases to trimming and J lost 2 bases; unmatched junction nucleotides: 2. The CDR3 runs to 14 residues. The CDR3 sequence: CATSAGGAYNEQFF. The DNA of the CDR3 is TGTGCCACCAGTGCGGGGGGTGCCTACAATGAGCAGTTCTTC.

Regarding this clone: Compared with germline, one end of the junction differs, possibly owing to a read error. The gene calls are TRBV7-7 and TRBJ2-2; D is uncertain. The CDR3 sequence is 18 residues long. Germline CDR1 reads SSHAT; CDR2 reads FNYEAQ (reference sequence). This chain's CDR3 is CASSPTWSGTPNTGELFF. CDR3 sequence (DNA): TGTGCTAGCAGCCCAACGTGGAGTGGAACCCCTAACACCGGGGAGCTGTTTTTT. Full variable domain (outside the CDR3, taken from reference TRBV7-7 and TRBJ2-2): GAGVSQSPRYKVTKRGQDVTLRCDPISSHATLYWYQQALGQGPEFLTYFNYEAQPDKSGLPSDRFSAERPEGSISTLTIQRTEQRDSAMYRCASSPTWSGTPNTGELFFGEGSRLTVL.

V gene TRBV28 combines with J gene TRBJ1-1, with 7 bases matching TRBD1. This CDR3 contains 16 residues. In germline, CDR1 is MDHEN, CDR2 SYDVKM. Germline trimming cut 5 bases from V and 5 bases from J; bases unmatched to any gene: 14. CDR3 sequence reads: CASSGRQGTPETEAFF. Written as DNA, the CDR3 is TGTGCCAGCAGTGGCCGACAGGGTACTCCTGAGACTGAAGCTTTCTTT.

The chain has TRBV6-5 and TRBJ1-5, with 8 bases fitting TRBD1. The V gene end was trimmed by 9 bases and the J gene end by 0 bases; junction bases not matched to a gene: 7. The CDR3 consists of 15 residues. CDR1 is MNHEY and CDR2 is SVGAGI in the germline V gene. In DNA form, the CDR3 reads TGTGCCAGTGAGACAGGGGACTATAGCAATCAGCCCCAGCATTTT. Translation: CASETGDYSNQPQHF.

The CDR3 protein is CASSQAVASDTQYF. In DNA, the CDR3 is TGCGCCAGCAGCCAAGCCGTAGCATCAGATACGCAGTATTTT. V usage is TRBV4-3 and J usage is TRBJ2-3; D gene ambiguous. Germline CDR1 LGHNA, CDR2 YSLEER. The V end was cut by 1 base, the J end by 4 bases, with 9 bases between. The CDR3 is made up of 14 amino acids.

The chain joins TRBV12-3 or TRBV12-4 to TRBJ1-1; D unclear. This CDR3 spans 10 amino acids. Trimming stripped 8 bases from V and 4 bases from J, with 5 bases between. CDR3 in DNA: TGTGCCAGCGGAGGCACTGAAGCTTTCTTT. It encodes CASGGTEAFF.

The sample holds a few counts of this clone. The chain is built from TRBV28 and TRBJ2-7, with 8 bases lining up with TRBD2. This CDR3 has 14 amino acids. J lost 3 bases, V lost 1 base, and 2 bases had no gene match. CDR1 and CDR2 from the germline V gene are MDHEN and SYDVKM. The CDR3 reads CASSLSSGYYEQYF. Written as DNA, the CDR3 is TGTGCCAGCAGTTTATCTAGCGGGTACTACGAGCAGTACTTC.

The rearrangement uses TRBV27 and TRBJ2-1; D perhaps matches TRBD2 (6 bases). With 2 bases removed from V and 4 bases from J, the gap between germline ends came to 15 bases. The length of the CDR3 is 16 residues. Germline-derived CDR1 and CDR2 are MNHEY and SMNVEV (reference sequence). In nucleotides, the CDR3 is TGTGCCAGCAGTTTAGCCTCGGAGGGTCCTTACAATGAGCAGTTCTTC. This encodes CASSLASEGPYNEQFF.

The chain joins TRBV7-9 to TRBJ2-7; 8 nucleotides agree with TRBD1. The CDR3 runs to 13 residues. CDR1 is SEHNR, CDR2 FQNEAQ, per germline (reference sequence). The V segment lost 4 bases and the J segment 6 bases; nucleotides outside the gene matches: 5. CDR3 region: CASSSTGVGEQYF. In DNA form, the CDR3 reads TGTGCCAGCAGCTCGACAGGGGTGGGCGAGCAGTACTTC.

This chain links TRBV6-5 with TRBJ2-1; D uncertain. V was cut by 5 bases and J by 7 bases, with 9 bases left in between. CDR1 and CDR2 from the germline V gene are MNHEY and SVGAGI. The CDR3 spans 12 residues. The CDR3 nucleotides read TGTGCCAGCAGTCCCCTCGGGAATGAGCAGTTCTTC. It translates to CASSPLGNEQFF.

The gene calls are TRBV2 and TRBJ1-2; the D is unclear. The CDR3 totals 13 residues. V lost 1 base and J lost 7, with 10 bases in between. The V gene's germline CDR1 is SNHLY and CDR2 FYNNEI. This CDR3 is CASSEGEQFGYTF. The CDR3 nucleotides read TGTGCCAGCAGTGAAGGTGAACAGTTTGGCTACACCTTC.

The chain carries TRBV24-1 and TRBJ1-5, with D possibly TRBD1 on 6 matching bases. This CDR3 is built from 13 residues. V lost 6 bases and J lost 6, with 11 bases in between. The germline V gene encodes CDR1 KGHDR and CDR2 SFDVKD. Written as DNA, the CDR3 is TGTGCCACCAGTACAGGGTCTGTTCAGCCCCAGCATTTT. As protein: CATSTGSVQPQHF.

The chain couples TRBV4-2 to TRBJ2-5; possible D gene TRBD2, 5 bases. CDR3 length: 15 residues. Trimming took off 4 bases at V and 2 bases at J, with 14 bases between the two ends. Germline V gives CDR1 LGHNA, CDR2 YNFKEQ. This chain's CDR3 is CASSRSPGSQETQYF. The DNA of the CDR3 is TGTGCCAGCAGCCGTTCGCCGGGATCTCAAGAGACCCAGTACTTC.

This clone was counted a single time. The rearrangement joins TRBV12-3 or TRBV12-4 to TRBJ2-1; TRBD2 matches at 7 bases. V lost 10 bases to trimming and J lost 6 bases; unmatched junction nucleotides: 9. The CDR3 loop spans 13 amino acids. CDR3 in DNA: TGTGCCACCGAGACTAGCTCCGCCAATGAGCAGTTCTTC. It is translated as CATETSSANEQFF.

The chain joins TRBV9 to TRBJ1-1; 11 bases agree with TRBD1. The CDR3 covers 14 residues. The germline CDR1 and CDR2 sequences are SGDLS and YYNGEE. V shed 0 bases, J shed 6 bases, and the junction held 1 base outside the gene matches. The CDR3 nucleotides are TGTGCCAGCAGCGTAGAGGGACAGGGGGCTGAAGCTTTCTTT. Its translation is CASSVEGQGAEAFF.

This clone is a singleton in its sample. CDR3 nucleotide sequence: TGTGCCACCACAGGGGGCTTGGATGGCTACACCTTC. Protein: CATTGGLDGYTF. The chain couples TRBV24-1 to TRBJ1-2, with 8 bases that match TRBD1. V was pared by 8 bases and J by 6 bases, with 4 bases of the junction left unmatched. CDR3 length: 12 amino acids. The germline CDR1 and CDR2 sequences are KGHDR and SFDVKD.

J is TRBJ2-1 and V is TRBV27; 11 nucleotides agree with TRBD2. CDR1 and CDR2 (germline): MNHEY, SMNVEV (reference sequence). The CDR3 is 16 amino acids. With V trimmed by 3 bases and J by 5 bases, 6 bases remained unmatched. The chain's CDR3 is CASSFLAGGRDNEQFF. CDR3 sequence (DNA): TGTGCCAGCAGTTTTTTAGCGGGAGGGAGGGACAATGAGCAGTTCTTC.

The chain recombines TRBV28 with TRBJ1-6; 9 nucleotides line up with TRBD1. Germline assignment: CDR1 MDHEN and CDR2 SYDVKM. The CDR3 extends over 13 amino acids. The trim removed 6 bases at V and 7 bases at J, leaving 1 base unmatched. For the CDR3, the DNA is TGTGCCAGCAGCGGACAGGGGAATTCACCCCTCCACTTT. Protein sequence: CASSGQGNSPLHF.

This clone was seen just once. The chain couples TRBV7-9 to TRBJ2-1, with TRBD2 identical over 7 bases. There are 13 residues in the CDR3. Per the germline V gene, CDR1 is SEHNR and CDR2 is FQNEAQ (reference sequence). The junction had 1 base not matched to a gene; V was cut back by 2 bases and J by 6 bases. CDR3 residues: CASSLRLANEQFF. The CDR3 DNA reads as TGTGCCAGCAGCTTAAGACTAGCCAATGAGCAGTTCTTC.

The chain links TRBV5-1 to TRBJ1-1; 7 bases map to TRBD1. Trimming removed 5 bases from V and 1 base from J; junction bases left unmatched: 5. This CDR3 region has 14 residues. The germline CDR1 and CDR2 sequences are SGHRS and YFSETQ. The CDR3 bases are TGCGCCAGCAGAAGGGGGACAGAGAACACTGAAGCTTTCTTT. Protein product: CASRRGTENTEAFF.

The chain uses TRBV29-1 and TRBJ2-7, with D perhaps TRBD1 (6 bases). The germline CDR1 and CDR2 sequences are SQVTM and ANQGSEA. The CDR3 loop spans 14 amino acids. The V end was cut by 6 bases, the J end by 1 base, with 16 bases between. Here the CDR3 DNA reads TGCAGCGTGAAACGTGGGGACACATCCTACGAGCAGTACTTC. Translating gives CSVKRGDTSYEQYF.

The chain uses TRBV5-4 and TRBJ1-1; D might be TRBD1 (5 bases). This CDR3 spans 14 amino acids. The ends were cut back, 0 bases at V and 4 bases at J, with 10 bases in the middle. In germline, CDR1 is SGHNT, CDR2 YYREEE (reference sequence). Written as DNA, the CDR3 is TGTGCCAGCAGCTTGGCCAGGGTGGGCACTGAAGCTTTCTTT. Protein sequence: CASSLARVGTEAFF. Using reference TRBV5-4 and TRBJ1-1 for the parts outside the CDR3, the full variable domain is ETGVTQSPTHLIKTRGQQVTLRCSSQSGHNTVSWYQQALGQGPQFIFQYYREEENGRGNFPPRFSGLQFPNYSSELNVNALELDDSALYLCASSLARVGTEAFFGQGTRLTVV.